These T cell receptor beta chains were read from a single sample in a study of blood T cells in healthy people across ages. TCRdb called the 5' RACE reads again in MiXCR, with one record for every CDR3 protein. The sample includes hundreds of thousands of distinct CDR3 sequences, 55% to 75% seen only once; the top ten take 20% to 25%. Sample: blood. These receptors were taken from a man younger than 45 in good health. The CDR3 runs from the conserved cysteine through the conserved F or W. A D gene is named only where the DNA matches it firmly. The size entry is marked missing in some rows and otherwise reads once, few, many or a size class.

>14|TRBV7-2|-|-|TRBJ1-6
TGTGCCAGCAGTAACAGGATGACCCCTTCACCCCTCCACTTT
CASSNRMTPSPLHF
>13|TRBV29-1|-|-|TRBJ1-1
TGCAGCGTGATGGACAGCCCACTAACTGAAGCTTTCTTT
CSVMDSPLTEAFF
>16|TRBV6-2/TRBV6-3|once|TRBD1|TRBJ2-7
TGTGCCAGCACCCCCGAGGAGGACAGGGGGCTACACGAGCAGTACTTC
CASTPEEDRGLHEQYF
>16|TRBV6-1|-|TRBD2|TRBJ2-5
TGTGCCAGCAGTGGATGGACTAGCGGGGGGCATGAGACCCAGTACTTC
CASSGWTSGGHETQYF
>16|TRBV2|once|-|TRBJ2-3
TGTGCCAGCAGTGAAGAAGGACATCCCCCCACAGATACGCAGTATTTT
CASSEEGHPPTDTQYF
>17|TRBV20-1|-|TRBD2|TRBJ2-5
TGCAGTGCTAGACCCTCTAGCGGGGGATTACGTTTCGAGACCCAGTACTTC
CSARPSSGGLRFETQYF
>10|TRBV20-1|-|-|TRBJ1-2
TGCAGTGCTAGAGATGGTGGCTACACCTTC
CSARDGGYTF
>15|TRBV3-1|-|TRBD1|TRBJ1-1
TGTGCCAGCAGCCCGCCGGGACAGGGGTGGACTGAAGCTTTCTTT
CASSPPGQGWTEAFF
>12|TRBV29-1|few|TRBD2|TRBJ2-1
TGCAGCGTGCGGGGGGACCACAATGAGCAGTTCTTC
CSVRGDHNEQFF
>12|TRBV6-6|-|-|TRBJ2-5
TGTGCCAGCACAGGGACATCGGAGACCCAGTACTTC
CASTGTSETQYF
>11|TRBV29-1|few|-|TRBJ2-1
TGCAGCGTTGACTCCACCAATGAGCAGTTCTTC
CSVDSTNEQFF
>14|TRBV28|few|-|TRBJ2-7
TGTGCCAGCACCGAGTGGGACGGAACCTACGAGCAGTACTTC
CASTEWDGTYEQYF
>13|TRBV12-3/TRBV12-4|-|-|TRBJ2-1
TGTGCCAGCAGGCGGGACACTTACAATGAGCAGTTCTTC
CASRRDTYNEQFF
>15|TRBV20-1|-|-|TRBJ2-7
TGCAGTGCAAGAAGGATACCCGGGGCTACCGACGAGCAGTACTTC
CSARRIPGATDEQYF
>14|TRBV7-2|few|TRBD2|TRBJ2-7
TGTGCCAGCAGGTTGACTAGCGGGATTTCCGAGCAGTACTTC
CASRLTSGISEQYF
>15|TRBV7-9|-|-|TRBJ2-5
TGTGCCACCACCAGCGGCAAAGACTTCTACAATGAGCAGTACTTC
CATTSGKDFYNEQYF
>14|TRBV13|few|-|TRBJ1-2
TGTGCCAGCAGCTTAGCGGGAGAGGGATATGGCTACACCTTC
CASSLAGEGYGYTF
>14|TRBV20-1|-|-|TRBJ2-5
TGCAGTGCTAGCGGTGGGGGCCGAGGGGAGACCCAGTACTTC
CSASGGGRGETQYF
>13|TRBV4-3|-|-|TRBJ2-1
TGCGCCAGCAGCCAATATTTCTATAATGAGCAGTTCTTC
CASSQYFYNEQFF
>17|TRBV19|-|TRBD1|TRBJ2-1
TGTGCCAGTAGCCTAAAGATGACAGGGGGCTTAGGCTATGAGCAGTTCTTC
CASSLKMTGGLGYEQFF
>14|TRBV20-1|-|-|TRBJ1-5
TGCAGTGCTAGAGATAACAGGTGGGATCAGCCCCAGCATTTT
CSARDNRWDQPQHF
>16|TRBV6-2/TRBV6-3|-|-|TRBJ2-5
TGTGCCAGCAGCCAAGCCTACCGGGGGTTCCAAGAGACCCAGTACTTC
CASSQAYRGFQETQYF
>14|TRBV28|few|-|TRBJ2-7
TGTGCCAGCAGAACCGGGACTCCTTACTACGAGCAGTACTTC
CASRTGTPYYEQYF
>14|TRBV4-3|-|-|TRBJ2-1
TGCGCCAGCAGCCAAGGAGAAGCAATCAATGAGCAGTTCTTC
CASSQGEAINEQFF
>14|TRBV6-5|-|-|TRBJ1-2
TGTGCCAGCAGTTACTCGCGAGGGGGCTATGGCTACACCTTC
CASSYSRGGYGYTF
>15|TRBV20-1|-|TRBD1|TRBJ2-1
TGCAGTGCTCCCGACAGGGGGAGCTCCTACAATGAGCAGTTCTTC
CSAPDRGSSYNEQFF
>12|TRBV29-1|few|-|TRBJ2-5
TGCAGCGTTGATCTCCACCAAGAGACCCAGTACTTC
CSVDLHQETQYF
>17|TRBV27|-|TRBD1|TRBJ1-6
TGTGCCAGCAGTTTATCGGGACAGATAGGCGCTAATTCACCCCTCCACTTT
CASSLSGQIGANSPLHF
>14|TRBV5-1|once|-|TRBJ2-7
TGCGCCAGCAGCTTGGCGGCAGGGGAGAACGAGCAGTACTTC
CASSLAAGENEQYF
>13|TRBV30|few|-|TRBJ1-2
TGTGCCTGGGAATCGGGGTTTCACTATGGCTACACCTTC
CAWESGFHYGYTF
>15|TRBV20-1|-|TRBD2|TRBJ2-5
TGCAGTGCTAGAGACCCGGGACTAGCAGGAGAGACCCAGTACTTC
CSARDPGLAGETQYF
>13|TRBV7-2|-|-|TRBJ1-4
TGTGCCAGCAGCTTAGGAAGAAATGAAAAACTGTTTTTT
CASSLGRNEKLFF
>14|TRBV7-2|few|-|TRBJ2-1
TGTGCCAGCAGCCCCCGGACGGGGCACAATGAGCAGTTCTTC
CASSPRTGHNEQFF
>13|TRBV11-2|-|-|TRBJ2-5
TGTGCCGGCAGCCAGGGGAGAGAAGGGACCCAGTACTTC
CAGSQGREGTQYF
>12|TRBV7-2|many|-|TRBJ2-3
TGTGCCAGCAGCTCCGCAGGGGATACGCAGTATTTT
CASSSAGDTQYF
>16|TRBV9|-|-|TRBJ2-3
TGTGCCAGCAGCGCTATCGGGACTTCCTTTCCAGATACGCAGTATTTT
CASSAIGTSFPDTQYF
>14|TRBV6-5|-|TRBD2|TRBJ2-1
TGTGCCAGCAGTGAAGGAGCGGGGGTAAGTGAGCAGTTCTTC
CASSEGAGVSEQFF
>11|TRBV7-2|few|-|TRBJ1-1
TGTGCCAGCAGCCTCGGTCATGAAGCTTTCTTT
CASSLGHEAFF
>15|TRBV6-5|once|-|TRBJ1-6
TGTGCCAGCAGTCACCAACCCAAATATAATTCACCCCTCCACTTT
CASSHQPKYNSPLHF
>16|TRBV12-5|-|TRBD1|TRBJ2-6
TGTGCTAGTGAGGGACAGGGGGTATCTGGGGCCAACGTCCTGACTTTC
CASEGQGVSGANVLTF
>14|TRBV20-1|many|-|TRBJ1-5
TGCAGTGCTAGAGATCGAGACACGCATCAGCCCCAGCATTTT
CSARDRDTHQPQHF
>14|TRBV6-5|-|TRBD1|TRBJ2-5
TGTGCCAGCAGTTTGGACAGGGATTTGGTTACCCAGTACTTC
CASSLDRDLVTQYF
>14|TRBV25-1|-|-|TRBJ2-5
TGTGCCAGCAGTGAATTTAAGGGCCAAGAGACCCAGTACTTC
CASSEFKGQETQYF
>15|TRBV7-9|-|TRBD2|TRBJ2-7
TGTGCCAGCAGCTTTTCTAGCGGGAGTTTTTACGAGCAGTACTTC
CASSFSSGSFYEQYF
>15|TRBV27|-|-|TRBJ1-5
TGTGCCAGCAGTGACCGAAACAGCCTCCATCAGCCCCAGCATTTT
CASSDRNSLHQPQHF
>12|TRBV6-4|many|TRBD2|TRBJ2-1
TGTGCCAGCAGGACTAGCTTAGGTGAGCAGTTCTTC
CASRTSLGEQFF